These 21 T cell receptor beta chains share one sample of origin, sequenced in a study of Tregs in tolerant kidney transplant recipients. Some clones are missing from TCRdb's copy, which holds only in-frame ones; the method was immunoSEQ multiplex PCR. The sample has roughly 64,000 clones; 87% are singletons. Recipients received nonmyeloablative bone marrow transplants from related graft donors, with transient mixed chimerism. This sample comprised CD4+ T cells from blood (PBMCs), obtained 6 months after the transplant. These receptors came from a human patient who received a combined kidney and bone marrow transplant. The graft donor may have given rise to some T cells.

V usage is TRBV7-9 and J usage is TRBJ2-7; 7 positions match TRBD1. This CDR3 comprises 15 residues. The germline gives CDR1 SEHNR, CDR2 FQNEAQ (reference sequence). V lost 6 bases to trimming and J lost 0 bases; unmatched junction nucleotides: 8. This CDR3 reads CASRQTGLSSYEQYF. CDR3 in DNA: TGTGCCAGCAGACAGACAGGGCTGAGCTCCTACGAGCAGTACTTC.

This clone was counted once. J is TRBJ2-5 and V is TRBV5-1; TRBD1 matches 8 bases. Trimming at V came to 6 bases and at J to 1 base, leaving 8 bases not matched to a gene. There are 15 residues in the CDR3. CDR1 SGHRS and CDR2 YFSETQ come from the germline V gene. The CDR3 sequence: CASNMQGALQETQYF. The CDR3 DNA is TGCGCCAGCAACATGCAGGGGGCCCTCCAAGAGACCCAGTACTTC.

V gene TRBV4-2 combines with J gene TRBJ2-2; the D gene is possibly TRBD2 (5 bases). The CDR3 extends over 14 amino acids. The germline CDR1 and CDR2 sequences are LGHNA and YNFKEQ. The V gene lost 2 bases and the J gene lost 7 bases, with 11 bases spanning the gap. The CDR3 DNA follows: TGTGCCAGCAGCCAAATACTAGGCTACGGGGAGCTGTTTTTT. Encoded protein: CASSQILGYGELFF.

The chain joins TRBV11-3 to TRBJ2-1; TRBD2 matches 7 bases. Germline lookup yields CDR1 SGHNT and CDR2 YENEEA. This CDR3 spans 17 amino acids. J was trimmed by 0 bases and V by 4 bases; bases with no gene match: 9. The CDR3: CASSSEGGSPSYNEQFF. The DNA of the CDR3 is TGTGCCAGCAGCTCCGAGGGCGGGAGCCCCTCCTACAATGAGCAGTTCTTC.

The chain uses TRBV4-2 and TRBJ1-2; a possible D gene is TRBD1 (5 bases). V shed 1 base and J shed 2 bases, with 5 bases lying between them. Per germline, CDR1 LGHNA and CDR2 YNFKEQ. The CDR3 is 13 amino acids. For the CDR3, the DNA is TGTGCCAGCAGCCAAGGACAGAACTATGGCTACACCTTC. Translating gives CASSQGQNYGYTF.

J is TRBJ2-5 and V is TRBV6-6; 9 bases are shared with TRBD1. Judging by the DNA end, TRBJ2-7 fits better; the J call may be wrong. The CDR3 is 15 amino acids. The germline gives CDR1 MNHNY, CDR2 SVGAGI (reference sequence). For the CDR3, the DNA is TGTGCCAGCACCCCCGGACAGGGGTTTACCTACGAGCAGTACTTC. This codes for CASTPGQGFTYEQYF.

V gene TRBV2 combines with J gene TRBJ2-1, with 10 bases lining up with TRBD1. J lost 5 bases, V lost 7 bases, and 5 bases had no gene match. Germline values: CDR1 SNHLY, CDR2 FYNNEI. CDR3 length equals 14 residues. The CDR3 reads CASTPGQGHNEQFF. The DNA for the CDR3 is TGTGCCAGCACCCCGGGACAGGGGCACAATGAGCAGTTCTTC. Full variable domain (rest looked up from reference TRBV2 and TRBJ2-1): EPEVTQTPSHQVTQMGQEVILRCVPISNHLYFYWYRQILGQKVEFLVSFYNNEISEKSEIFDDQFSVERPDGSNFTLKIRSTKLEDSAMYFCASTPGQGHNEQFFGPGTRLTVL.

This clone was observed a single time. The J gene is TRBJ2-3, the V gene TRBV7-3; D is possibly TRBD2 (5 bases). Trimming took off 5 bases at V and 2 bases at J, with 11 bases between the two ends. Germline-derived CDR1 and CDR2 are SGHTA and FQGTGA. This CDR3 is 14 amino acids long. The CDR3 protein is CASSHDGNTDTQYF. CDR3 in DNA: TGTGCCAGCAGCCACGACGGGAACACAGATACGCAGTATTTT.

V usage is TRBV5-1 and J usage is TRBJ1-1; 9 positions agree with TRBD1. The CDR3 is 18 residues long. Germline-derived CDR1 and CDR2 are SGHRS and YFSETQ. The V segment lost 4 bases and the J segment 2 bases; nucleotides outside the gene matches: 15. The CDR3 reads CASSVRVSGTGINTEAFF. CDR3 sequence (DNA): TGCGCCAGCAGCGTTCGGGTTTCTGGGACAGGGATCAACACTGAAGCTTTCTTT.

The V and J genes are TRBV5-4 and TRBJ2-3; maybe TRBD2 (6 bases). Trimming removed 4 bases from V and 3 bases from J, with 18 bases in between. The CDR3 covers 16 residues. Germline CDR1 and CDR2: SGHNT and YYREEE (reference sequence). CDR3 in amino acids: CASSADYDGRTDTQYF. CDR3 coding DNA: TGTGCCAGCAGCGCGGACTACGACGGTCGGACAGATACGCAGTATTTT.

The V gene is TRBV10-3, the J gene TRBJ1-2; TRBD1 matches 7 bases. The germline V gene has CDR1 ENHRY and CDR2 SYGVKD. This CDR3 has 13 residues. J lost 4 bases, V lost 3 bases, and 2 bases had no gene match. CDR3: CAISEGTAYGYTF. In DNA, the CDR3 is TGTGCCATCAGTGAAGGGACAGCCTATGGCTACACCTTC.

The V call is TRBV30, the J call TRBJ1-5; no reliable D call. The CDR3 runs 11 residues. CDR1 is GTSNPN, CDR2 SVGIG, per germline (reference sequence). Trimming took 5 bases from V and 3 from J, leaving 5 bases between them. The DNA for the CDR3 is TGTGCCTGGGGGCACAATCAGCCCCAGCATTTT. Translation: CAWGHNQPQHF.

This chain links TRBV19 with TRBJ2-1; 8 positions match TRBD1. Germline V gene lookup returns CDR1 LNHDA and CDR2 SQIVND (reference sequence). This CDR3 region has 19 residues. The J segment lost 7 bases and the V segment lost 5 bases, leaving 22 bases of the junction unmatched. CDR3 sequence reads: CASSLSRGVGQGRTNEQFF. Here the CDR3 DNA reads TGTGCCAGTAGTCTCAGTAGGGGTGTCGGACAGGGAAGGACGAATGAGCAGTTCTTC.

This chain joins TRBV6-1 and TRBJ1-2; TRBD1 agrees at 10 bases. The CDR3 is 15 amino acids. V shed 8 bases and J 3 bases; nucleotides not matched to a gene: 9. CDR1 MNHNS and CDR2 SASEGT come from the germline V gene. CDR3 residues: CASLNTGQGDYGYTF. CDR3 bases: TGTGCCAGCTTGAATACCGGACAGGGGGACTATGGCTACACCTTC.

The V gene is TRBV7-9, the J gene TRBJ1-2; D gene unclear. Germline V gives CDR1 SEHNR, CDR2 FQNEAQ (reference sequence). Trimming took off 1 base at V and 8 bases at J, with 8 bases between the two ends. The CDR3 is made up of 12 amino acids. In DNA form, the CDR3 reads TGTGCCAGCAGCTTAGGGGAGGGCGGCTACACCTTC. Translated, it gives CASSLGEGGYTF.

The rearrangement uses TRBV19 and TRBJ1-5; 7 bases align to TRBD1. Germline-derived CDR1 and CDR2 are LNHDA and SQIVND (reference sequence). V gave up 3 bases and J gave up 7 bases; unmatched junction bases: 3. CDR3 size: 13 residues. The CDR3 nucleotides read TGTGCCAGTAGTATCGACAGGGCCCAGCCCCAGCATTTT. Protein sequence: CASSIDRAQPQHF.

The rearrangement links TRBV7-2 to TRBJ1-1; 10 bases align to TRBD1. This CDR3 has 12 amino acids. Trimming took 3 bases from V and 10 from J; bases not matched to a gene: 2. The germline gives CDR1 SGHTA, CDR2 FQGNSA. CDR3: CASSFRDRGAFF. CDR3 nucleotides: TGTGCCAGCAGCTTCCGGGACAGGGGAGCTTTCTTT.

This rearrangement joins TRBV19 to TRBJ2-2, with 14 nucleotides matching TRBD2. The CDR3 extends over 19 amino acids. The trim removed 6 bases at V and 0 bases at J, leaving 9 bases unmatched. Germline loops: CDR1 LNHDA, CDR2 SQIVND (reference sequence). The CDR3 DNA is TGTGCCAGTAGCCGAAAGGGACTAGCGGGGGCTTCGAACACCGGGGAGCTGTTTTTT. As protein: CASSRKGLAGASNTGELFF.

The chain carries TRBV5-1 and TRBJ1-1; tentative D call: TRBD1 (6 bases). CDR3 length: 15 amino acids. The V gene lost 2 bases and the J gene lost 1 base, with 12 bases spanning the gap. CDR1 is SGHRS and CDR2 is YFSETQ in the germline V gene. For the CDR3, the DNA is TGCGCCAGCAGCTTCACCGGACAGAGGAACACTGAAGCTTTCTTT. This translates into CASSFTGQRNTEAFF.

This clone showed up just a few times. This sequence joins TRBV7-2 and TRBJ2-2; 9 nucleotides align to TRBD1. With V trimmed by 4 bases and J by 8 bases, 14 bases remained unmatched. This CDR3 is built from 17 residues. Germline V gives CDR1 SGHTA, CDR2 FQGNSA. The CDR3 loop is CASSSSTGDRVKGELFF. In DNA form, the CDR3 reads TGTGCCAGCAGCTCCTCTACCGGGGACAGGGTTAAGGGGGAGCTGTTTTTT.

The V and J genes are TRBV10-3 and TRBJ2-2, with 15 bases fitting TRBD2. The CDR3 consists of 17 residues. After removal of 6 bases from V and 5 bases from J, the junction contained 7 bases not matched to a gene. CDR1 is ENHRY, CDR2 SYGVKD, per germline. CDR3: CAIRGLAGGLRTGELFF. The CDR3 nucleotides read TGTGCCATCAGGGGACTAGCGGGAGGTTTGAGGACCGGGGAGCTGTTTTTT.